This TCR beta chain was identified during a study of T cells in Graves' hyperthyroidism and ophthalmopathy. Each patient was aged 18 to 65 and had newly diagnosed hyperthyroidism of under 2 months' duration. Trimming stripped 5 bases from V and 6 bases from J, with 22 bases between. This CDR3 is built from 16 residues. The germline CDR1 and CDR2 sequences are SNHLY and FYNNEI. Researchers took RNA transcripts and amplified the TCR beta CDR3 regions from them. HTBI primers were used for first-round RT-PCR of the TCR CDR3. TCRdb re-called the multiplex PCR reads through MiXCR, storing one row per CDR3 protein. The data show hundreds of thousands of distinct CDR3 sequences, with roughly 15% seen just once and approximately 14% held by the top ten. Note on this clonotype: No antigen is known for it.

Study-level results: Most thyroid clonotypes that were expanded above 0.001 also turned up in blood.

The sequencing sample was made of blood. This chain uses TRBV2 with TRBJ1-1, with a possible D match to TRBD1 (5 bases). The receptor's source is a woman aged 40 to 50 with Graves' hyperthyroidism. In nucleotides, the CDR3 is TGTGCCAGCAGTTCCCGGGTAATGTCAGGGAGCTCTGAAGCTTTCTTT. This sequence encodes CASSSRVMSGSSEAFF.